This T cell receptor beta chain was profiled in a study of CD8 T cells in ankylosing spondylitis. Whole-study results and caveats: There was reportedly significant enrichment of clones that were disease-linked in matched ankylosing spondylitis synovial fluid. Ankylosing spondylitis blood appeared to be characterized by a TCR beta motif of about 8 highly homologous variants. Disease-associated clones were CD8+ and fairly uncommon in peripheral blood.

This clonotype turned up a few times. As yet, its antigen is unknown. One entry per CDR3 protein results from TCRdb running MiXCR on the 5' RACE reads. The sample has about 24,000 distinct CDR3 sequences; 10% to 15% are singletons. Input material: blood. The receptor was derived from a male donor with ankylosing spondylitis or in good health (not recorded which).

CDR3 nucleotide sequence: TGCAGTGCTAGGGGCACAGATACGCAGTATTTT. As protein: CSARGTDTQYF. V is TRBV20-1 and J is TRBJ2-3, with D hard to call. The CDR3 runs 11 residues. Germline V lookup: CDR1 DFQATT, CDR2 SNEGSKA (reference sequence). Trimming removed 3 bases at V and 1 base at J, with 2 bases between.